This TCR beta chain came from a study of vaccination and CD4 T cells after COVID-19. Across the whole study: The control cultures got either a CEFX pool, an HIV-1 Nef pool, or no peptide at all.

This clonotype has a single count. Its antigen is still unknown. The treatment: approximately 9-day PBMC culture with coronavirus spike peptide pools or control peptides (ViraFEST assay). With the Oncomine TCR Beta short-read assay, DNA from cultured CD4+ T cells was sequenced. Each CDR3 protein gets one entry after TCRdb re-called the PCR reads with MiXCR. Among about 24,000 distinct CDR3 sequences, approximately 59% were seen once, and the ten largest hold about 14%. This CDR3 has 16 amino acids. The V and J ends lost 5 bases and 2 bases respectively, with 18 bases between them. The V and J genes are TRBV12-3 or TRBV12-4 and TRBJ1-1; D is perhaps TRBD1 (6 bases). The clonotype originates from a human donor who received a COVID-19 vaccine. The sequenced sample was CD4+ T cells from blood, cultured in vitro, obtained after SARS-CoV-2 vaccination. Written as DNA, the CDR3 is TGTGCCAGCAGTCGGGGGCCTATGGTATATAACACTGAAGCTTTCTTT. As protein: CASSRGPMVYNTEAFF.